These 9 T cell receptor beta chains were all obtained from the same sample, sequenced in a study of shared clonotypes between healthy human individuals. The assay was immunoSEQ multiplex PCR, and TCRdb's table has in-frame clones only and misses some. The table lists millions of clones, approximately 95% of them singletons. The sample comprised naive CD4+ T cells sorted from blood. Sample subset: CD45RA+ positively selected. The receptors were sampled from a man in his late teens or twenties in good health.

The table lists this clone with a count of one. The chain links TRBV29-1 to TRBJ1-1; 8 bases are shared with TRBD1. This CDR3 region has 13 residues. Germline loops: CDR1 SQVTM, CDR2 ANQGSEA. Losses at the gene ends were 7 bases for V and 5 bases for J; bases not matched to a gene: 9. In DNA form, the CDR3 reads TGCAGCGCCGGACAGGGTGGAGGAACTGAAGCTTTCTTT. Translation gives CSAGQGGGTEAFF.

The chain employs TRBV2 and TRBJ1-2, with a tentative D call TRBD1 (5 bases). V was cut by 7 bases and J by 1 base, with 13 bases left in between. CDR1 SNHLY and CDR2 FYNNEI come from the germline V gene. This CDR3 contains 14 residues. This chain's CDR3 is CASKEGRVNYGYTF. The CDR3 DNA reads TGTGCCAGCAAAGAGGGACGGGTTAACTATGGCTACACCTTC.

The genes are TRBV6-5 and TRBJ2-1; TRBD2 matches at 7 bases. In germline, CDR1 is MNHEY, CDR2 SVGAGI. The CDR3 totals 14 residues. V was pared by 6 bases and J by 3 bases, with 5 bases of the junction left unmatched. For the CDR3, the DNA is TGTGCCAGCAGGGCAGGGAGGGGCTACAATGAGCAGTTCTTC. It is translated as CASRAGRGYNEQFF.

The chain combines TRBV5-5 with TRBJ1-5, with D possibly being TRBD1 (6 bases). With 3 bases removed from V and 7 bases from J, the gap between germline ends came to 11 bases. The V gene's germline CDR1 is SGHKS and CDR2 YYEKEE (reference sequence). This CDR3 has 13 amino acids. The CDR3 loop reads CASSSQGRQPQHF. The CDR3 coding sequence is TGTGCCAGCAGCTCACAGGGTCGACAGCCCCAGCATTTT.

Here the CDR3 DNA reads TGTGCCAGCAGCAGAGGGAGCGGGGGGACCTACGAGCAGTACTTC. This encodes CASSRGSGGTYEQYF. The chain has TRBV27 and TRBJ2-7; 9 bases line up with TRBD2. Germline V gene data show CDR1 as MNHEY and CDR2 as SMNVEV (reference sequence). The CDR3 length is 15 residues. With V trimmed by 6 bases and J by 2 bases, 8 bases remained unmatched.

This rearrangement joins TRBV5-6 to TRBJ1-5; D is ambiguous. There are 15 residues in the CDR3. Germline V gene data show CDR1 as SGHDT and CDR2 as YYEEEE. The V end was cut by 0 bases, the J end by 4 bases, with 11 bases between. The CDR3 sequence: CASSLGGIENQPQHF. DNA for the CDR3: TGTGCCAGCAGCTTGGGGGGAATCGAGAATCAGCCCCAGCATTTT.

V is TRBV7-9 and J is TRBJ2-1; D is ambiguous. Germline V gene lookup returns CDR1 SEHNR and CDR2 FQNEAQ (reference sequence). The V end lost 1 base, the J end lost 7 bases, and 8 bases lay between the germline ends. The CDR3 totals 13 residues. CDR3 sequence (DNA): TGTGCCAGCAGCTTAGGAGTTAAGAATGAGCAGTTCTTC. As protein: CASSLGVKNEQFF.

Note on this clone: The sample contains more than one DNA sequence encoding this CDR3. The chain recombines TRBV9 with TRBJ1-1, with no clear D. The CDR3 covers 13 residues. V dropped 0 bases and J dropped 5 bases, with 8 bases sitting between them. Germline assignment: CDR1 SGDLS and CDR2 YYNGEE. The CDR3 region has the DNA TGTGCCAGCAGCGTAGACCTTGGGACTGAAGCTTTCTTT. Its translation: CASSVDLGTEAFF.

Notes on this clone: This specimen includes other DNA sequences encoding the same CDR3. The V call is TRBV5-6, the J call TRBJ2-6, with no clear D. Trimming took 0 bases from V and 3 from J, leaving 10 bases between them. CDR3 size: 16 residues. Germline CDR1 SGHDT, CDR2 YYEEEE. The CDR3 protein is CASSLVGSSGANVLTF. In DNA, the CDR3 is TGTGCCAGCAGCTTGGTGGGGTCGAGTGGGGCCAACGTCCTGACTTTC.